This T cell receptor beta chain is from a study of vaccination effects on CD4 cells after COVID-19. This CDR3 has 16 amino acids. Germline V gene sequence: CDR1 MDHEN, CDR2 SYDVKM. The junction had 8 bases not matched to a gene; V was cut back by 5 bases and J by 5 bases. As regards this clone: Its antigen is still unknown.

CD4+ T cells specific for antigen were expanded with viral peptide pools by the ViraFEST assay before sequencing. Culture proceeded for nine to ten days, and CD4+ T cells were then isolated. Negative nucleocapsid antibody tests before and after vaccination confirmed no previous SARS-CoV-2 infection. After around 2 million PBMC were placed in each well, they were cultured with approximately 10 IU/ml IL-2 and approximately 9.6 ug/ml peptides. Cultures received IL-2 medium that replaced half the medium on days 3 and 7. Clones were read by immunoSEQ multiplex PCR, and TCRdb kept only the in-frame ones, dropping some. The data contain about 61,000 clones, roughly 76% of them seen just once; the ten biggest clones take up less than 3%.

The gene calls are TRBV28 and TRBJ2-2; 10 nucleotides line up with TRBD2. The sequences come from CD4+ T cells from PBMCs cultured with HCoV-229E spike peptides, collected before COVID-19 vaccination. This receptor was obtained from a human donor who received a COVID-19 vaccine. Here the CDR3 reads CASSRAGGRGTGELFF. The CDR3, as DNA: TGTGCCAGCAGTAGAGCGGGGGGGCGTGGGACCGGGGAGCTGTTTTTT.